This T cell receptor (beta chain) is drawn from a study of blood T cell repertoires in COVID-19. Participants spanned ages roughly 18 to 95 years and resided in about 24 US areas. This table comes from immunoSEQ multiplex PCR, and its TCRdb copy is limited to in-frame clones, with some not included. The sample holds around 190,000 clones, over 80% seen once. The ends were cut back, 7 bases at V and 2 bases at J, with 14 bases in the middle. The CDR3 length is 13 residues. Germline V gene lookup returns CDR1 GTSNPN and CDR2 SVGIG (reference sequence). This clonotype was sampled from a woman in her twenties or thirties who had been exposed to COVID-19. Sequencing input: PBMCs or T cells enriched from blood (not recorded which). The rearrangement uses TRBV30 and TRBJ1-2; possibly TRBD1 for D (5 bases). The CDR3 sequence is CALQSRANYGYTF. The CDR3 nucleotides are TGTGCCTTACAGTCCAGGGCCAACTATGGCTACACCTTC.